Listed below are T cell receptor beta chains from one sample, sequenced in a study of T cell responses to AZD1222 COVID-19 vaccine. The repertoire was sequenced with immunoSEQ multiplex PCR; TCRdb's copy has only in-frame clones and lacks some. The sample records some 86,000 clones, around 73% being singletons. Sequences were derived from peripheral blood, sampled on day 0 of AZD1222 vaccination. Receptors originate from an adult in good health. CDR3s include the opening cysteine and the closing phenylalanine or tryptophan. The D gene is left open where the match is weak. Not all rows give a size; the values are once, few, many and, for expanded clones, a class.

J gene: TRBJ2-1; clone size: few; D gene: .; V gene: TRBV28; CDR3 DNA: TGTGCCAGCAGTCCTCTAGCGTTGAATGAGCAGTTCTTC; CDR3 protein: CASSPLALNEQFF
J gene: TRBJ1-6; clone size: .; D gene: .; V gene: TRBV5-8; CDR3 DNA: TGTGCCAGCACCCTCGGGAGCTCCTATAATTCACCCCTCCACTTT; CDR3 protein: CASTLGSSYNSPLHF
J gene: TRBJ2-1; clone size: .; D gene: .; V gene: TRBV7-2; CDR3 DNA: TGTGCCAGCAGCTCCCGACATGGTGCTTACAATGAGCAGTTCTTC; CDR3 protein: CASSSRHGAYNEQFF
J gene: TRBJ2-1; clone size: .; D gene: TRBD2; V gene: TRBV7-6; CDR3 DNA: TGTGCCAGCAGCACTGTCCTGACTAGCGGGAGACGTGAGCAGTTCTTC; CDR3 protein: CASSTVLTSGRREQFF
J gene: TRBJ2-2; clone size: few; D gene: .; V gene: TRBV10-3; CDR3 DNA: TGTGCCATCAGTGAGTCGGGACAACGAACCGGGGAGCTGTTTTTT; CDR3 protein: CAISESGQRTGELFF
J gene: TRBJ2-7; clone size: .; D gene: TRBD1; V gene: TRBV5-1; CDR3 DNA: TGCGCCAGCAGCAGTTCAGGGGGCAGCGACGAGCAGTACTTC; CDR3 protein: CASSSSGGSDEQYF
J gene: TRBJ2-2; clone size: .; D gene: .; V gene: TRBV5-1; CDR3 DNA: TGCGCCAGCAGCTCGCGGGGCGGGGAGCTGTTTTTT; CDR3 protein: CASSSRGGELFF
J gene: TRBJ1-5; clone size: .; D gene: TRBD1; V gene: TRBV28; CDR3 DNA: TGTGCCAGCAGTACACGACAGGGGGCTAGCAATCAGCCCCAGCATTTT; CDR3 protein: CASSTRQGASNQPQHF
J gene: TRBJ2-7; clone size: .; D gene: TRBD2; V gene: TRBV2; CDR3 DNA: TGTGCCAGCAGGAGGACTAGCGGGTTCTACGAGCAGTACTTC; CDR3 protein: CASRRTSGFYEQYF
J gene: TRBJ2-7; clone size: .; D gene: TRBD1; V gene: TRBV6-5; CDR3 DNA: TGTGCCAGCAGGCGACAACAGGGGTACGAGCAGTACTTC; CDR3 protein: CASRRQQGYEQYF
J gene: TRBJ2-1; clone size: .; D gene: .; V gene: TRBV7-2; CDR3 DNA: TGTGCCAGCAGCTTACGCAATGAGCAGTTCTTC; CDR3 protein: CASSLRNEQFF
J gene: TRBJ1-2; clone size: .; D gene: TRBD1; V gene: TRBV5-4; CDR3 DNA: TGTGCCAGCAGCCCCGGACAGGGACGGGACTATGGCTACACCTTC; CDR3 protein: CASSPGQGRDYGYTF
J gene: TRBJ2-7; clone size: .; D gene: .; V gene: TRBV12-3/TRBV12-4; CDR3 DNA: TGTGCCAGCAGTTCGAGCTCCTACGAGCAGTACTTC; CDR3 protein: CASSSSSYEQYF
J gene: TRBJ2-5; clone size: .; D gene: .; V gene: TRBV21-1; CDR3 DNA: TGTGCCAGCGGCAACCTTCGACCGGGACACCAAGAGACCCAGTACTTC; CDR3 protein: CASGNLRPGHQETQYF
J gene: TRBJ2-5; clone size: .; D gene: .; V gene: TRBV30; CDR3 DNA: TGTGCCTGGTCCCAGGGAGGAGAGACCCAGTACTTC; CDR3 protein: CAWSQGGETQYF
J gene: TRBJ1-6; clone size: .; D gene: TRBD1; V gene: TRBV28; CDR3 DNA: TGTGCCAGCAGTCTCGGACAGGGGGCTGGGAATTCACCCCTCCACTTT; CDR3 protein: CASSLGQGAGNSPLHF
J gene: TRBJ2-5; clone size: .; D gene: .; V gene: TRBV24-1; CDR3 DNA: TGTGCCACCAGTGACTACAGCGTGGAGACCCAGTACTTC; CDR3 protein: CATSDYSVETQYF
J gene: TRBJ2-7; clone size: .; D gene: TRBD1; V gene: TRBV28; CDR3 DNA: TGTGCCAGCAGTTCCGCCGGGACAGGGAGGTACGAGCAGTACTTC; CDR3 protein: CASSSAGTGRYEQYF
J gene: TRBJ1-4; clone size: .; D gene: TRBD1; V gene: TRBV29-1; CDR3 DNA: TGCAGCGTCCAAGGGGGCGCAGGGGAAAAACTGTTTTTT; CDR3 protein: CSVQGGAGEKLFF
J gene: TRBJ2-5; clone size: .; D gene: .; V gene: TRBV6-5; CDR3 DNA: TGTGCCAGCTCCGGGCAGCGAGGGGAGACCCAGTACTTC; CDR3 protein: CASSGQRGETQYF
J gene: TRBJ1-2; clone size: .; D gene: .; V gene: TRBV6-5; CDR3 DNA: TGTGCCAGCAAGGGGGGGCAGAAGAATGGCTACACCTTC; CDR3 protein: CASKGGQKNGYTF
J gene: TRBJ1-5; clone size: .; D gene: .; V gene: TRBV19; CDR3 DNA: TGTGCCAGTAGTCCTGACATGGACAGTCAGCCCCAGCATTTT; CDR3 protein: CASSPDMDSQPQHF
J gene: TRBJ2-5; clone size: few; D gene: TRBD1; V gene: TRBV7-9; CDR3 DNA: TGTGCCAGCAGCCCTATCCCGGGACAGGGGAGCCAAGAGACCCAGTACTTC; CDR3 protein: CASSPIPGQGSQETQYF
J gene: TRBJ2-3; clone size: .; D gene: .; V gene: TRBV7-9; CDR3 DNA: TGTGCCAGCGGGTGGGCGGAGATGGGAGATACGCAGTATTTT; CDR3 protein: CASGWAEMGDTQYF
J gene: TRBJ1-5; clone size: .; D gene: .; V gene: TRBV2; CDR3 DNA: TGTGCCAGCACGGACGGAAGCAATCAGCCCCAGCATTTT; CDR3 protein: CASTDGSNQPQHF
J gene: TRBJ1-2; clone size: few; D gene: .; V gene: TRBV7-6; CDR3 DNA: TGTGCCAGCAGCTTTGACGGAGGCTATGGCTACACCTTC; CDR3 protein: CASSFDGGYGYTF
J gene: TRBJ1-1; clone size: .; D gene: TRBD1; V gene: TRBV5-4; CDR3 DNA: TGTGCCAGCAGCCCCGGCGGGACAGGGAACACTGAAGCTTTCTTT; CDR3 protein: CASSPGGTGNTEAFF
J gene: TRBJ2-7; clone size: .; D gene: .; V gene: TRBV27; CDR3 DNA: TGTGCCAGCAGGATTGGACAACGGAGCTCCTACGAGCAGTACTTC; CDR3 protein: CASRIGQRSSYEQYF
J gene: TRBJ2-4; clone size: once; D gene: .; V gene: TRBV11-2; CDR3 DNA: TGTGCCAGCAGTTCTGGGCGGGGGCGGCTAGCCAAAAACATTCAGTACTTC; CDR3 protein: CASSSGRGRLAKNIQYF
J gene: TRBJ2-1; clone size: .; D gene: .; V gene: TRBV28; CDR3 DNA: TGTGCCAGCAACGTCCCAGGGGACCAAACCCCCTATGAGCAGTTCTTC; CDR3 protein: CASNVPGDQTPYEQFF
J gene: TRBJ2-1; clone size: .; D gene: TRBD2; V gene: TRBV5-6; CDR3 DNA: TGTGCCAGCAGCGGAGGGCGGGAGCGGGCTGAGCAGTTCTTC; CDR3 protein: CASSGGRERAEQFF